The clone carrying this TCR beta chain was seen more than once but under ten times. This sample stems from a study of blood T cells in healthy people across ages. Study-level background: Through template switching, about one barcoded beta molecule was captured per two T cells, as measured in model experiments.

The CDR3 is 14 residues long. CDR1 is MDHEN and CDR2 is SYDVKM in the germline V gene. After removal of 6 bases from V and 4 bases from J, the junction contained 7 bases not matched to a gene. Combining a sample-barcoded 5' primer with a J-beta primer mix, a second PCR ran for roughly 7 to 11 cycles. Unique molecular identifiers of 12 random nucleotides labeled each cDNA. TCRdb re-called the 5' RACE reads through MiXCR, storing one row per CDR3 protein. The sample consists of approximately 780,000 distinct CDR3 sequences, roughly 24% of them appearing once. This same sample was also part of a study on T cells of mothers and their children.

The receptor's source is a boy between 10 and 17 years old in good health. The sequencing input was blood. J is TRBJ2-3 and V is TRBV28, with 7 bases aligning to TRBD1. CDR3 protein: CASSSTGQADTQYF. The CDR3 DNA reads TGTGCCAGCAGCTCGACAGGGCAAGCAGATACGCAGTATTTT.